This is a list of T cell receptor beta chains from one sample in a study of T cells after yellow fever vaccination. TCRdb re-called the 5' RACE reads through MiXCR, storing one row per CDR3 protein. The sample has approximately 550,000 distinct CDR3 sequences, approximately 21% seen once. The sample in question was PBMCs, obtained 15 days after the yellow fever booster vaccination. The receptors here all came from a man younger than 40 who received the YFV17D yellow fever vaccine. Each CDR3 is given with its conserved first and last residue. The order of the fields is J gene, D gene, clone size, V gene, CDR3 DNA, CDR3 protein. The D gene is left open where the match is weak. Not every row has a clone size; where given, it reads once, few, many or a size class.

j_gene: TRBJ2-1
d_gene: -
abundance: -
v_gene: TRBV6-1
CDR3nt: TGTGCCAGCTCCATAGGTGGGCATGGGGGAGAGCAGTTCTTC
CDR3aa: CASSIGGHGGEQFF

j_gene: TRBJ2-7
d_gene: -
abundance: few
v_gene: TRBV5-1
CDR3nt: TGCGCCAGCAGCTCGCGGGGGCTGGACGAGCAGTACTTC
CDR3aa: CASSSRGLDEQYF

j_gene: TRBJ2-3
d_gene: TRBD2
abundance: -
v_gene: TRBV7-2
CDR3nt: TGTGCCAGCAGCTTAGTTCGCGGGAGCGGGTCAGATACGCAGTATTTT
CDR3aa: CASSLVRGSGSDTQYF

j_gene: TRBJ1-2
d_gene: -
abundance: few
v_gene: TRBV7-9
CDR3nt: TGTGCCAGCAGCGGATCCGGCGGGGACTATGGCTACACCTTC
CDR3aa: CASSGSGGDYGYTF

j_gene: TRBJ2-7
d_gene: TRBD1
abundance: -
v_gene: TRBV7-2
CDR3nt: TGTGCCAGCAGCCGGGACAGGGGGGCAGAGCAGTACTTC
CDR3aa: CASSRDRGAEQYF

j_gene: TRBJ2-7
d_gene: -
abundance: few
v_gene: TRBV19
CDR3nt: TGTGCCAGTAGCATCAGTTTAGTTACCTACGAGCAGTACTTC
CDR3aa: CASSISLVTYEQYF

j_gene: TRBJ2-7
d_gene: -
abundance: -
v_gene: TRBV20-1
CDR3nt: TGCAGTGCAAGTCGGGACCGTCAAACCTACGAGCAGTACTTC
CDR3aa: CSASRDRQTYEQYF

j_gene: TRBJ2-5
d_gene: TRBD2
abundance: -
v_gene: TRBV29-1
CDR3nt: TGCAGCACACCTAGCGGCAGGCCAGAGACCCAGTACTTC
CDR3aa: CSTPSGRPETQYF

j_gene: TRBJ2-6
d_gene: -
abundance: -
v_gene: TRBV6-6
CDR3nt: TGTGCCAGCAGCACTTTTGGGGCCAACGTCCTGACTTTC
CDR3aa: CASSTFGANVLTF

j_gene: TRBJ2-3
d_gene: -
abundance: -
v_gene: TRBV7-2
CDR3nt: TGTGCCAGCAGTCCGGACTCTACTGGCACAGATACGCAGTATTTT
CDR3aa: CASSPDSTGTDTQYF

j_gene: TRBJ2-2
d_gene: TRBD2
abundance: -
v_gene: TRBV6-2/TRBV6-3
CDR3nt: TGTGCCAGCAGTTACCACGGGACTAGCGGGAGAGTTTGGACCGGGGAGCTGTTTTTT
CDR3aa: CASSYHGTSGRVWTGELFF

j_gene: TRBJ2-1
d_gene: -
abundance: -
v_gene: TRBV5-1
CDR3nt: TGCGCCAGCAGCTTGGATTCTGGCAATGAGCAGTTCTTC
CDR3aa: CASSLDSGNEQFF

j_gene: TRBJ2-7
d_gene: TRBD2
abundance: few
v_gene: TRBV7-2
CDR3nt: TGTGCCAGCAGCTTAGCTGCTAGCGGGGGCATCTCCTACGAGCAGTACTTC
CDR3aa: CASSLAASGGISYEQYF

j_gene: TRBJ1-5
d_gene: -
abundance: -
v_gene: TRBV5-5
CDR3nt: TGTGCCAGCAGCCGACAAGCCCTCGGCAATCAGCCCCAGCATTTT
CDR3aa: CASSRQALGNQPQHF

j_gene: TRBJ2-7
d_gene: TRBD1
abundance: few
v_gene: TRBV5-1
CDR3nt: TGCGCCAGCAGCTCATACACGGGACAGGGGACGTATGAGCAGTACTTC
CDR3aa: CASSSYTGQGTYEQYF

j_gene: TRBJ2-3
d_gene: -
abundance: many
v_gene: TRBV12-3/TRBV12-4
CDR3nt: TGTGCCAGCAACCCTAGCACAGATACGCAGTATTTT
CDR3aa: CASNPSTDTQYF

j_gene: TRBJ2-7
d_gene: -
abundance: few
v_gene: TRBV27
CDR3nt: TGTGCCAGCAGTTTAGGGGAGGACAGCTCCTACGAGCAGTACTTC
CDR3aa: CASSLGEDSSYEQYF

j_gene: TRBJ2-3
d_gene: -
abundance: few
v_gene: TRBV12-3/TRBV12-4
CDR3nt: TGTGCCAGCAGTCCCCGAATCCCTTTAAGCACAGATACGCAGTATTTT
CDR3aa: CASSPRIPLSTDTQYF

j_gene: TRBJ2-5
d_gene: TRBD1
abundance: few
v_gene: TRBV7-2
CDR3nt: TGTGCCAGCAGCCATGGACAGGGGGCGAGAGAGACCCAGTACTTC
CDR3aa: CASSHGQGARETQYF

j_gene: TRBJ2-7
d_gene: -
abundance: -
v_gene: TRBV2
CDR3nt: TGTGCCAGCGCAGGCAACGAGCAGTACTTC
CDR3aa: CASAGNEQYF

j_gene: TRBJ2-7
d_gene: TRBD1
abundance: -
v_gene: TRBV6-1
CDR3nt: TGTGCCAGCAGTCGATTCGAAGGGGGCGTCTACGAGCAGTACTTC
CDR3aa: CASSRFEGGVYEQYF

j_gene: TRBJ1-2
d_gene: -
abundance: -
v_gene: TRBV5-6
CDR3nt: TGTGCCAGCAGCTCTATCGGGGGAGACTATGGCTACACCTTC
CDR3aa: CASSSIGGDYGYTF

j_gene: TRBJ2-7
d_gene: -
abundance: -
v_gene: TRBV19
CDR3nt: TGTGCCAGCCGGACGGAACCCTACGAGCAGTACTTC
CDR3aa: CASRTEPYEQYF

j_gene: TRBJ1-1
d_gene: -
abundance: many
v_gene: TRBV5-1
CDR3nt: TGCGCCAGCAGCCGAGGGAGTAGCACTGAAGCTTTCTTT
CDR3aa: CASSRGSSTEAFF

j_gene: TRBJ2-7
d_gene: -
abundance: -
v_gene: TRBV27
CDR3nt: TGTGCCAGCAGTTTTGGGATTGGAACCTACGAGCAGTACTTC
CDR3aa: CASSFGIGTYEQYF

j_gene: TRBJ2-5
d_gene: TRBD2
abundance: -
v_gene: TRBV5-1
CDR3nt: TGCGCCAGCAGCTTGGTACCCCCGGGACTAGCGAGGTACCAAGAGACCCAGTACTTC
CDR3aa: CASSLVPPGLARYQETQYF

j_gene: TRBJ2-7
d_gene: -
abundance: few
v_gene: TRBV7-2
CDR3nt: TGTGCCAGCAGCCCATCCTGGGCTAGCGCTTCGCCCTACGAGCAGTACTTC
CDR3aa: CASSPSWASASPYEQYF

j_gene: TRBJ2-3
d_gene: TRBD1
abundance: few
v_gene: TRBV7-9
CDR3nt: TGTGCCAGCAGCGTGCCGGGACAGGGTGGCACAGATACGCAGTATTTT
CDR3aa: CASSVPGQGGTDTQYF

j_gene: TRBJ2-3
d_gene: -
abundance: -
v_gene: TRBV5-4
CDR3nt: TGTGCCAGCAGCTTAAAGGGGGGCACAGATACGCAGTATTTT
CDR3aa: CASSLKGGTDTQYF

j_gene: TRBJ2-2
d_gene: TRBD1
abundance: -
v_gene: TRBV7-9
CDR3nt: TGTGCCAGCAGCTACATACAGGGGAACACCGGGGAGCCGTTTTTT
CDR3aa: CASSYIQGNTGEPFF

j_gene: TRBJ2-7
d_gene: TRBD1
abundance: -
v_gene: TRBV7-2
CDR3nt: TGTGCCAGCAGCTTAGCGGCAGGACAGGGGTCCTACGAGCAGTACTTC
CDR3aa: CASSLAAGQGSYEQYF

j_gene: TRBJ2-1
d_gene: TRBD1
abundance: -
v_gene: TRBV20-1
CDR3nt: TGCAGTGCTAGAGATCAAGGACAGGGTGTTAATGAGCAGTTCTTC
CDR3aa: CSARDQGQGVNEQFF

j_gene: TRBJ2-4
d_gene: -
abundance: -
v_gene: TRBV27
CDR3nt: TGTGCCAGCAGTTGGGCAGGGTCGGCCAAAAACATTCAGTACTTC
CDR3aa: CASSWAGSAKNIQYF

j_gene: TRBJ2-1
d_gene: -
abundance: -
v_gene: TRBV20-1
CDR3nt: TGCAGTGCTTCCGACCCAGGAACGGCAGAGCAGTTCTTC
CDR3aa: CSASDPGTAEQFF

j_gene: TRBJ2-1
d_gene: TRBD2
abundance: -
v_gene: TRBV28
CDR3nt: TGTGCCAGCAGCTTCACGGCGGGCGGGAGGCCCCCTTACAATGAGCAGTTCTTC
CDR3aa: CASSFTAGGRPPYNEQFF

j_gene: TRBJ2-7
d_gene: -
abundance: -
v_gene: TRBV20-1
CDR3nt: TGCAGGCCTCAGTGGGAGCAGTACTTC
CDR3aa: CRPQWEQYF

j_gene: TRBJ2-5
d_gene: -
abundance: once
v_gene: TRBV13
CDR3nt: TGTGCCAGCAGCTTAATCCGGACCGAGCGCCAAGAGACCCAGTACTTC
CDR3aa: CASSLIRTERQETQYF

j_gene: TRBJ2-1
d_gene: TRBD2
abundance: -
v_gene: TRBV6-1
CDR3nt: TGTGCCAGCAGACCCCAGCGGGGGATCTACAATGAGCAGTTCTTC
CDR3aa: CASRPQRGIYNEQFF

j_gene: TRBJ2-2
d_gene: -
abundance: many
v_gene: TRBV5-1
CDR3nt: TGCGCCAGCAGCTTGTCAGACACCGGGGAGCTGTTTTTT
CDR3aa: CASSLSDTGELFF

j_gene: TRBJ1-1
d_gene: -
abundance: -
v_gene: TRBV12-3/TRBV12-4
CDR3nt: TGTGCCAGCAGTTTCGGGGGGGTGAACACTGAAGCTTTCTTT
CDR3aa: CASSFGGVNTEAFF

j_gene: TRBJ2-4
d_gene: TRBD2
abundance: few
v_gene: TRBV18
CDR3nt: TGTGCCAGCTCACCACCTGGGGGAGGGGCAAAAAACATTCAGTACTTC
CDR3aa: CASSPPGGGAKNIQYF

j_gene: TRBJ2-6
d_gene: -
abundance: few
v_gene: TRBV5-1
CDR3nt: TGCGCCAGCAGCTTGGCCGGCGGCGGGATCTCTGGGGCCAACGTCCTGACTTTC
CDR3aa: CASSLAGGGISGANVLTF

j_gene: TRBJ1-1
d_gene: -
abundance: -
v_gene: TRBV20-1
CDR3nt: TGCAGTGCTAGAACCGGAACCTTGAACACTGAAGCTTTCTTT
CDR3aa: CSARTGTLNTEAFF

j_gene: TRBJ2-1
d_gene: -
abundance: few
v_gene: TRBV3-1
CDR3nt: TGTGCCAGCAGCCACCCTGAGGATGAGCAGTTCTTC
CDR3aa: CASSHPEDEQFF

j_gene: TRBJ2-2
d_gene: -
abundance: -
v_gene: TRBV9
CDR3nt: TGTGCCAGCAGCGTAGTGCCCGGCACCGGGGAGCTGTTTTTT
CDR3aa: CASSVVPGTGELFF

j_gene: TRBJ2-1
d_gene: TRBD1
abundance: -
v_gene: TRBV2
CDR3nt: TGTGCCAGGGAGCGGACAGGGGGCTACAATGAGCAGTTCTTC
CDR3aa: CARERTGGYNEQFF

j_gene: TRBJ2-3
d_gene: TRBD2
abundance: -
v_gene: TRBV6-6
CDR3nt: TGTGCCAGCAGTTACTTGTCCAGCGGGGGGCTTAGTGATACGCAGTATTTT
CDR3aa: CASSYLSSGGLSDTQYF

j_gene: TRBJ1-3
d_gene: TRBD1
abundance: few
v_gene: TRBV24-1
CDR3nt: TGTGCCACCAGTGATTCCCGACAGGGGTCTGGAAACACCATATATTTT
CDR3aa: CATSDSRQGSGNTIYF

j_gene: TRBJ2-1
d_gene: TRBD1
abundance: -
v_gene: TRBV20-1
CDR3nt: TGCAGCCTAAAGCCCCAGGGGGTATCCTACAATGAGCAGTTCTTC
CDR3aa: CSLKPQGVSYNEQFF

j_gene: TRBJ2-5
d_gene: TRBD1
abundance: -
v_gene: TRBV7-6
CDR3nt: TGTGCCAGCAGCCGAGGGACAGGGGGCGTACAAGAGACCCAGTACTTC
CDR3aa: CASSRGTGGVQETQYF

j_gene: TRBJ2-7
d_gene: TRBD1
abundance: few
v_gene: TRBV7-2
CDR3nt: TGTGCCACCAGCGGACAGGGGGGATATTACGAGCAGTACTTC
CDR3aa: CATSGQGGYYEQYF

j_gene: TRBJ2-4
d_gene: -
abundance: -
v_gene: TRBV28
CDR3nt: TGTGCCAGCAGTTTACTAGCCAAAAACATTCAGTACTTC
CDR3aa: CASSLLAKNIQYF

j_gene: TRBJ2-7
d_gene: -
abundance: -
v_gene: TRBV3-1
CDR3nt: TGTGCCAGCAGCCAACTTCGGTCATCCTACGAGCAGTACTTC
CDR3aa: CASSQLRSSYEQYF

j_gene: TRBJ2-1
d_gene: TRBD2
abundance: -
v_gene: TRBV4-3
CDR3nt: TGCGCCAGCAGTCCCGGGTCTGGCGGGAGAAGCAATGAGCAGTTCTTC
CDR3aa: CASSPGSGGRSNEQFF

j_gene: TRBJ1-3
d_gene: -
abundance: -
v_gene: TRBV7-2
CDR3nt: TGTGCCAGCAGCTTGATGGGTTCTGGAAACACCATATATTTT
CDR3aa: CASSLMGSGNTIYF